This TCR beta chain was documented in a study of identical twins. General study results and limits: There is a chance that invariant MAIT and iNKT cells partially muddied zero-insertion analyses. Twins' surplus sharing was weaker for beta out-of-frame sequences.

Unique molecular identifiers were present on cDNA, and template switching added a universal primer site. TCRdb itself ran the 5' RACE reads through MiXCR, one entry per CDR3 protein. The sample has 300,000 to 400,000 distinct CDR3 sequences, more than 9% seen once; the top ten hold approximately 7.6%. Notes on this clonotype: The antigen is not known.

All donors comprised healthy Caucasians. Trimming removed 7 bases from V and 5 bases from J, with 14 bases in between. This CDR3 contains 13 residues. These sequences were also reported in another study, on yellow fever vaccine responses in identical twins.

V is TRBV12-3 or TRBV12-4 and J is TRBJ1-1; no reliable D call. This receptor was obtained from a woman under 30 in good health. The sequencing sample was made of CD8+ T cells sorted from blood. CDR3 sequence: CASTKIDFTEAFF. CDR3 in DNA: TGTGCCAGCACCAAAATTGATTTTACTGAAGCTTTCTTT.